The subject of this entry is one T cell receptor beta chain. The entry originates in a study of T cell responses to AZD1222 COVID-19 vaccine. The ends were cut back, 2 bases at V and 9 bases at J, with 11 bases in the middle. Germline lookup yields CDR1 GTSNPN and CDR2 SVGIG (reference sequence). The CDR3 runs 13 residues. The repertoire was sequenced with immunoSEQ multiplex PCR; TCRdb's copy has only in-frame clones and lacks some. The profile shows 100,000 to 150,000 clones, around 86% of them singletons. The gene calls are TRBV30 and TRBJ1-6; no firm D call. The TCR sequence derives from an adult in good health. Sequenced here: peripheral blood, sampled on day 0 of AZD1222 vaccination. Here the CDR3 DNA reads TGTGCCTGGAGTCCTGCCCCCGGTTCACCCCTCCACTTT. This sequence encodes CAWSPAPGSPLHF.